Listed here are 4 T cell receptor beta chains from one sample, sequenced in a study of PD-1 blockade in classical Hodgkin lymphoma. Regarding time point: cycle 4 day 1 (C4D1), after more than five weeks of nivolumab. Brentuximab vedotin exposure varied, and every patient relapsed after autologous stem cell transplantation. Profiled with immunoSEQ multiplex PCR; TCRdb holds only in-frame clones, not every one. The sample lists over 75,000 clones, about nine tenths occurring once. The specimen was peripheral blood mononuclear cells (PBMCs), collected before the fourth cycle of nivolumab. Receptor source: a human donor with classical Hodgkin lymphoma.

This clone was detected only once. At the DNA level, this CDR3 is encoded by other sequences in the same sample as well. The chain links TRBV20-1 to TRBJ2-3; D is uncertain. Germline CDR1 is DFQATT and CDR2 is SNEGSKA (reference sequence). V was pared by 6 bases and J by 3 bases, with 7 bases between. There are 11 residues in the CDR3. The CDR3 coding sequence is TGCAGTGCGCCTAGTACAGATACGCAGTATTTT. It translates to CSAPSTDTQYF.

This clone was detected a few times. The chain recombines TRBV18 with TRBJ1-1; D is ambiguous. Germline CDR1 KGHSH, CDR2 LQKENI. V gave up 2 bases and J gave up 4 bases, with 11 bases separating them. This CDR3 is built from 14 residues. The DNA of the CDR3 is TGTGCCAGCTCACCAACAAAGGGTAGCACTGAAGCTTTCTTT. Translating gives CASSPTKGSTEAFF.

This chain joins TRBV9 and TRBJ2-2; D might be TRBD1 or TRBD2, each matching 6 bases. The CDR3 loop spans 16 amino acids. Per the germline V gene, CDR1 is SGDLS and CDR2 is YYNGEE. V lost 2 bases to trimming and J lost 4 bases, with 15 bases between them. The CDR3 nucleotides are TGTGCCAGCAGCGTCTTTAGGAAGGGGGGCACCGGGGAGCTGTTTTTT. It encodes CASSVFRKGGTGELFF.

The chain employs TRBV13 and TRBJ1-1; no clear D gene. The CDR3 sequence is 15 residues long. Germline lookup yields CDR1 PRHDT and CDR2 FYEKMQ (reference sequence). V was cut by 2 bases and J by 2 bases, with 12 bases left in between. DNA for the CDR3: TGTGCCAGCAGCTTACTGGGGTTGGATAACACTGAAGCTTTCTTT. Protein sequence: CASSLLGLDNTEAFF.